The T cell receptor (beta chain) under discussion was sequenced for a study of neurological immune-mediated disorders (dated by TCRdb to between 2018 and 2020). Turning to the overall study: Among the roughly 34 multiple sclerosis patients, relapsing-remitting MS was present in around 30 and secondary progressive MS was present in 3. Of the roughly 68 subjects in the cohort, around 14 were HAM/TSP patients, roughly 34 were multiple sclerosis patients, and around 20 were healthy controls. Longitudinal samples, technical triplicates and paired sorted CD4+ and CD8+ T-cell subsets, alongside PBMC samples, were included among the approximately 110 TCR-beta libraries. Using UMI-based sequencing, the study compared peripheral blood TCR-beta repertoires from patients with HTLV-I-associated myelopathy (HAM/TSP), patients with multiple sclerosis, and healthy controls.

cDNA was synthesized by template-switch 5'RACE using a primer with a 10-nucleotide random unique molecular identifier that tagged each TCR transcript. Each sequencing run produced over 160 million TCR-beta sequences covering 15-18 subjects. The RNeasy kit was used to extract total RNA. Using the KAPA Real-time Library Amplification kit, TCR-beta VDJ regions were amplified with primers for the TCR constant region and the 5'RACE anchor. Sample indexes and Illumina adaptors were added in a first PCR, and a second PCR then increased library yield. After Ampure bead purification, the roughly 650 bp TCR product was size-selected on a 2% E-gel SizeSelection system. Before pooling, library quality was assessed on a Bioanalyzer, concentration was determined with Qubit, and library quantification was performed with the Kapa Library Quantification kit. Paired-end 2 x 150 bp sequencing of the libraries was performed on an Illumina HiSeq 2500. To increase sequence diversity, roughly 24-31% phiX was spiked into each library pool. In the original analysis: The UMI-based MiGEC pipeline processed quality-filtered reads and removed over 80% of raw TCR sequences during error correction. IMGT germline references were used for aligning VDJ genes, and each clonotype was defined as a unique CDR3 amino acid sequence together with its V-J genes. VDJtools evaluated clonal expansion, Shannon diversity and CDR3 relatedness (CalcPairwiseDistances, ClusterSamples); CLCbio workbench built phylogenetic trees. A clone was classed as expanded if it had 8 or more unique UMIs, a cutoff based on coefficient-of-variation modelling across technical triplicates. TCRdb reprocessed the public reads (quality trimming at Q25 with fastp, clone calling with MiXCR) and kept in-frame beta chains. Rows are combined by CDR3 protein, so each entry shows the most common genes and DNA. TCRdb's processing, not the study's, gives the V and J calls here. For this sample the table gives tens of thousands of distinct CDR3 sequences, of which about 5% were detected only once. The biggest ten clones account for approximately 1.5% of the sample.

This clonotype showed up many times. The antigen it binds to is not known. No qualities accompany the bases; no much larger clone lies one base away. Points the paper makes about the study in general: TCR clonal expansion was highest in HAM/TSP patients and lowest in MS patients, with MS patients falling below even healthy controls. No association of the MS cluster with clinical or MRI features was observed, and the need for larger cohorts was stated by the authors. No identical CDR3 amino acid sequences were found to be shared among expanded clones across subjects, suggesting that TCR-beta repertoires were private in all groups. In a phylogenetic analysis, the repertoires of 18 out of 34 MS patients fell into a single cluster of related CDR3 sequences, pointing to a possible signature at the repertoire level.

CDR1 SGHTA and CDR2 FQGTGA are derived from the germline V gene. The CDR3 covers 14 residues, taking in both the cysteine and the phenylalanine. This entry keeps only the CDR3 DNA: 42 bases, framed from base 1. V gives up 5 bases and J gives up 6 bases, and the segment between their germline ends measures 17 bases. For sorted-subset TCR libraries, 1 million sorted CD4+ or CD8+ T cells were used. Multiple sclerosis patients were enrolled in a US clinical protocol under which disease progression was evaluated by magnetic resonance imaging. Peripheral blood underwent Ficoll-Hypaque density gradient centrifugation to isolate PBMCs, which were then cryopreserved in liquid nitrogen. The study also sequenced paired sorted CD4+ and CD8+ subsets from healthy controls, HAM/TSP patients and MS patients.

This clonotype was sampled from a woman younger than 30 with multiple sclerosis. This receptor chain uses TRBV7-3 and TRBJ2-7, with TRBD1 perhaps the D gene, on 6 matching bases. Sequenced sample: CD4+ T cells from blood. CDR3 loop: CASSPGTTYGEQYF. The nucleotide sequence reads as follows: TGTGCCAGCAGCCCCGGGACAACTTATGGCGAGCAGTACTTC.